This T cell receptor beta chain is drawn from a study of blood T cell repertoires in COVID-19. Across the whole study: The United States, Italy and Spain were the sources of the acute and convalescent COVID-19 samples.

Original analysis: Amplified reference gene primers provided the basis for estimating nucleated cell counts. Here immunoSEQ multiplex PCR was the method, and the copy in TCRdb shows in-frame clones only, minus some. Clone size and the V and J calls come from that table; the DNA yielded D and trimming. The table records 150,000 to 200,000 clones, roughly 90% of them present only once. The CDR3 contains 13 residues. CDR1 and CDR2 (germline): LNHDA, SQIVND (reference sequence). V was pared by 6 bases and J by 3 bases, with 12 bases between. Recruited during active infection, patients (from Seattle) were subsequently followed longitudinally.

This chain joins TRBV19 and TRBJ2-7; weak D call: TRBD1 (6 bases). The TCR sequence derives from a man aged 30-40 years with COVID-19, enrolled during active disease. Material: peripheral blood. The CDR3 sequence: CASSRGPYYEQYF. CDR3 nucleotides: TGTGCCAGTAGCAGGGGACCCTACTACGAGCAGTACTTC.